This T cell receptor (beta chain) was recovered during a study of regulatory T cells in long-lasting Graves disease. Study-wide results and caveats: Persistent disease showed a preference for TRBV28, TRBJ1-2 and TRBJ2-5. Persistent-disease Graves' patients showed less TCR diversity than new cases.

As to time point: persistent/refractory GD, antithyroid drugs over 5 years with positive TRAb. Extracted RNA from PBMCs served as the source of the TCR library. Assembly of TCR beta libraries relied on iRepertoire HTBI primers together with Arm-PCR of CDR3 regions. TCRdb processed the multiplex PCR reads anew with MiXCR; each CDR3 protein has one entry. The sample carries hundreds of thousands of distinct CDR3 sequences, roughly 21% recorded once. From germline, CDR1 is LGHDT and CDR2 YNNKEL (reference sequence). CDR3 size: 14 residues. V was shortened by 1 base and J by 5 bases, with 11 bases between the two germline ends. This clonotype occurred many times. Its specificity is not known.

Sequenced here: peripheral blood mononuclear cells (PBMCs), sampled when the disease was refractory, from a patient treated with antithyroid drugs. The gene calls are TRBV3-1 and TRBJ1-2, with D perhaps TRBD1 (5 bases). This TCR derives from a female donor with Graves disease. DNA of the CDR3: TGTGCCAGCAGCCAAGCAACGGGACCGTATGGCTACACCTTC. As protein: CASSQATGPYGYTF.